Below are 32 T cell receptor beta chains sequenced from a single sample in a study of blood T cell repertoires in COVID-19. TCRdb's table, derived via immunoSEQ multiplex PCR, lists solely in-frame clones and lacks some. The sample records about 98,000 clones, 70% to 90% being singletons. The sequenced sample was peripheral blood. The receptors derive from an older man with acute or convalescent COVID-19.

The chain combines TRBV14 with TRBJ1-1; a weak D match, TRBD1 (6 bases). This CDR3 has 14 amino acids. The germline gives CDR1 SGHDN, CDR2 FVKESK. Trimming took off 3 bases at V and 4 bases at J, with 12 bases between the two ends. CDR3 amino acids: CASSQITGRTEAFF. The DNA for the CDR3 is TGTGCCAGCAGCCAGATAACAGGGCGCACTGAAGCTTTCTTT. Using reference TRBV14 and TRBJ1-1 for the parts outside the CDR3, the full variable domain is EAGVTQFPSHSVIEKGQTVTLRCDPISGHDNLYWYRRVMGKEIKFLLHFVKESKQDESGMPNNRFLAERTGGTYSTLKVQPAELEDSGVYFCASSQITGRTEAFFGQGTRLTVV.

V and J are TRBV11-2 and TRBJ2-7; D is unresolved. V lost 5 bases and J lost 2, with 4 bases in between. Per the germline V gene, CDR1 is SGHAT and CDR2 is FQNNGV. This CDR3 is built from 11 residues. For the CDR3, the DNA is TGTGCCAGCAGCGCGGCCTACGAGCAGTACTTC. Protein: CASSAAYEQYF.

The J gene is TRBJ1-1, the V gene TRBV7-2; D may be TRBD1 (6 bases). The germline CDR1 and CDR2 sequences are SGHTA and FQGNSA. Between the trimmed V and J ends, which lost 4 bases and 4 bases, there was a span of 22 bases. CDR3 length equals 17 residues. The CDR3 bases are TGTGCCAGCAGCTCCTGGACGGGGGGCCTTCTGGGCACTGAAGCTTTCTTT. Translated, it gives CASSSWTGGLLGTEAFF.

This chain connects TRBV28 to TRBJ1-1; D remains unclear. This CDR3 region has 14 residues. Trimming stripped 7 bases from V and 0 bases from J, with 12 bases between. Germline V gives CDR1 MDHEN, CDR2 SYDVKM. The DNA for the CDR3 is TGTGCCAGCACGAGCCCAGGCGTGAACACTGAAGCTTTCTTT. It encodes CASTSPGVNTEAFF.

The rearrangement joins TRBV9 to TRBJ2-2; 7 nucleotides match TRBD2. CDR1 and CDR2 (germline): SGDLS, YYNGEE. The CDR3 consists of 20 residues. V dropped 0 bases and J dropped 1; count of bases not matched to a gene: 15. DNA for the CDR3: TGTGCCAGCAGCGTAGCTTCACCGGGGGAGGGACCGAGGAACACCGGGGAGCTGTTTTTT. It is translated as CASSVASPGEGPRNTGELFF.

The chain joins TRBV11-2 to TRBJ1-4, with 10 positions matching TRBD1. Unmatched junction bases numbered 3, after V lost 1 base and J lost 1 base. The germline CDR1 and CDR2 sequences are SGHAT and FQNNGV. This CDR3 has 17 amino acids. In DNA form, the CDR3 reads TGTGCCAGCAGCTTAGGGACAGGGGGTCTAACTAATGAAAAACTGTTTTTT. Residues: CASSLGTGGLTNEKLFF.

The chain couples TRBV28 to TRBJ2-2, with 8 bases aligning to TRBD1. Germline V gene sequence: CDR1 MDHEN, CDR2 SYDVKM. CDR3 length equals 16 residues. The trim removed 5 bases at V and 3 bases at J, leaving 8 bases unmatched. As DNA, the CDR3 is TGTGCCAGCAGTCAGACAGGGGTCCGGGACACCGGGGAGCTGTTTTTT. Translation: CASSQTGVRDTGELFF.

J is TRBJ2-1 and V is TRBV18; D not resolved. V dropped 4 bases and J dropped 6 bases, with 19 bases sitting between them. The CDR3 consists of 16 residues. CDR1 KGHSH and CDR2 LQKENI come from the germline V gene. The CDR3 is CASSREAAPIGNEQFF. CDR3 nucleotide sequence: TGTGCCAGCTCACGTGAGGCGGCTCCGATAGGCAATGAGCAGTTCTTC.

V and J are TRBV18 and TRBJ2-5, with a tentative D call TRBD2 (5 bases). Germline V CDR1 and CDR2: KGHSH, LQKENI. This CDR3 is built from 14 residues. The V end was cut by 2 bases, the J end by 5 bases, with 12 bases between. The CDR3 protein is CASSPSGLQETQYF. The CDR3 DNA reads TGTGCCAGCTCACCATCGGGGTTACAGGAGACCCAGTACTTC.

The chain recombines TRBV6-5 with TRBJ2-3; D might be TRBD1 (6 bases). With 5 bases removed from V and 0 bases from J, the gap between germline ends came to 12 bases. The CDR3 consists of 15 residues. The germline gives CDR1 MNHEY, CDR2 SVGAGI. The CDR3 loop reads CASSRQEPSTDTQYF. The CDR3 DNA reads as TGTGCCAGCAGTAGACAGGAGCCTAGCACAGATACGCAGTATTTT.

V is TRBV10-1 and J is TRBJ2-3; no definite D call. The CDR3 runs to 13 residues. V shed 6 bases and J shed 0 bases, with 7 bases lying between them. Germline CDR1 and CDR2: WNHNN and SYGVQD (reference sequence). CDR3 coding DNA: TGCGCCAGCAGACTCACTAGCACAGATACGCAGTATTTT. Protein sequence: CASRLTSTDTQYF.

V and J are TRBV5-1 and TRBJ1-1; tentative D call: TRBD1 (5 bases). Germline CDR1 SGHRS, CDR2 YFSETQ. The CDR3 has 14 amino acids. Trimming removed 0 bases at V and 1 base at J, with 7 bases between. The CDR3 DNA sequence: TGCGCCAGCAGCTTGGACGGACAGAACACTGAAGCTTTCTTT. Translated, it gives CASSLDGQNTEAFF. The variable domain in full, with the rest retrieved from reference TRBV5-1 and TRBJ1-1, is KAGVTQTPRYLIKTRGQQVTLSCSPISGHRSVSWYQQTPGQGLQFLFEYFSETQRNKGNFPGRFSGRQFSNSRSEMNVSTLELGDSALYLCASSLDGQNTEAFFGQGTRLTVV.

This chain uses TRBV5-1 with TRBJ1-6, with D perhaps TRBD1 (5 bases). The germline CDR1 and CDR2 sequences are SGHRS and YFSETQ. V was cut by 2 bases and J by 0 bases, with 6 bases left in between. This CDR3 comprises 15 residues. In DNA, the CDR3 is TGCGCCAGCAGCTTTGGGGCCTCCTATAATTCACCCCTCCACTTT. Its protein product is CASSFGASYNSPLHF.

The genes are TRBV18 and TRBJ2-1, with TRBD2 matching over 10 bases. From germline, CDR1 is KGHSH and CDR2 LQKENI. This CDR3 is 15 amino acids long. Germline trimming cut 6 bases from V and 0 bases from J; bases unmatched to any gene: 2. The CDR3 protein is CASSPSGGSYNEQFF. The DNA for the CDR3 is TGTGCCAGCTCGCCTAGCGGGGGCTCCTACAATGAGCAGTTCTTC. The variable domain in full, with the rest retrieved from reference TRBV18 and TRBJ2-1, is NAGVMQNPRHLVRRRGQEARLRCSPMKGHSHVYWYRQLPEEGLKFMVYLQKENIIDESGMPKERFSAEFPKEGPSILRIQQVVRGDSAAYFCASSPSGGSYNEQFFGPGTRLTVL.

Here the CDR3 reads CASSESTGGGYGYTF. Written as DNA, the CDR3 is TGTGCCAGCAGTGAATCGACAGGGGGCGGCTATGGCTACACCTTC. V usage is TRBV6-1 and J usage is TRBJ1-2, with 10 bases lining up with TRBD1. Per the germline V gene, CDR1 is MNHNS and CDR2 is SASEGT. The CDR3 totals 15 residues. With V trimmed by 2 bases and J by 4 bases, 4 bases remained unmatched.

The chain recombines TRBV5-6 with TRBJ1-2; unclear D gene. CDR1 is SGHDT, CDR2 YYEEEE, per germline. The CDR3 is made up of 13 amino acids. Trimming took 0 bases from V and 6 from J, leaving 9 bases between them. The CDR3 DNA reads as TGTGCCAGCAGCTTGGTCCGCGGGAATGGCTACACCTTC. Its protein product is CASSLVRGNGYTF.

The V call is TRBV6-1, the J call TRBJ1-6, with 9 nucleotides matching TRBD1. Losses at the gene ends were 3 bases for V and 1 base for J; bases not matched to a gene: 7. Germline V gives CDR1 MNHNS, CDR2 SASEGT. This CDR3 is 18 amino acids long. CDR3 loop: CASSEGQGSRSYNSPLHF. The CDR3, as DNA: TGTGCCAGCAGTGAGGGACAGGGAAGTAGATCCTATAATTCACCCCTCCACTTT.

The CDR3 sequence is CASSPEGSAGQGYGYTF. CDR3 DNA: TGCGCCAGCAGTCCGGAAGGGTCGGCAGGGCAGGGTTATGGCTACACCTTC. The rearrangement joins TRBV23-1 to TRBJ1-2; possibly TRBD1 for D (5 bases). TRBV23-1 is sorted into the ORF group, with uncertain function. V was clipped by 4 bases and J by 5 bases, with 23 bases between them. The CDR3 is 17 amino acids.

The chain carries TRBV11-2 and TRBJ1-1; D is uncertain. CDR3 length: 14 residues. Trimming pared 1 base from V and 0 bases from J, leaving 6 bases between. The germline CDR1 and CDR2 sequences are SGHAT and FQNNGV. The CDR3 DNA reads TGTGCCAGCAGCTTAGGACACCTGAACACTGAAGCTTTCTTT. Protein: CASSLGHLNTEAFF. Complete variable domain (other parts from reference TRBV11-2 and TRBJ1-1): EAGVAQSPRYKIIEKRQSVAFWCNPISGHATLYWYQQILGQGPKLLIQFQNNGVVDDSQLPKDRFSAERLKGVDSTLKIQPAKLEDSAVYLCASSLGHLNTEAFFGQGTRLTVV.

This clone was seen only a few times. This chain links TRBV15 with TRBJ1-2; D is perhaps TRBD1 (6 bases). V dropped 1 base and J dropped 8 bases, with 8 bases sitting between them. The CDR3 runs 12 residues. Germline values: CDR1 LNHNV, CDR2 YYDKDF (reference sequence). CDR3 sequence reads: CATSRAGVGYTF. Written as DNA, the CDR3 is TGTGCCACCAGCAGAGCAGGGGTCGGCTACACCTTC.

This clone was observed a single time. The chain recombines TRBV15 with TRBJ2-5; 7 bases map to TRBD2. The CDR3 spans 14 residues. CDR1 is LNHNV and CDR2 is YYDKDF in the germline V gene (reference sequence). Trimming took 3 bases from V and 0 from J; bases not matched to a gene: 1. CDR3 sequence: CATSRGGNQETQYF. DNA of the CDR3: TGTGCCACCAGCAGGGGGGGGAACCAAGAGACCCAGTACTTC. The full variable domain, completed using reference TRBV15 and TRBJ2-5, is DAMVIQNPRYQVTQFGKPVTLSCSQTLNHNVMYWYQQKSSQAPKLLFHYYDKDFNNEADTPDNFQSRRPNTSFCFLDIRSPGLGDTAMYLCATSRGGNQETQYFGPGTRLLVL.

The gene calls are TRBV9 and TRBJ2-5, with 9 bases lining up with TRBD2. The CDR3 consists of 19 residues. V was clipped by 1 base and J by 1 base; unmatched bases: 14. Looked up from germline, CDR1 is SGDLS and CDR2 is YYNGEE. The CDR3 DNA reads as TGTGCCAGCAGCGTACTAGCCCCTCTGGGCGGGGGGGCCCAAGAGACCCAGTACTTC. It yields the protein CASSVLAPLGGGAQETQYF.

The gene calls are TRBV9 and TRBJ1-1; tentatively, D is TRBD1 (5 bases). Germline V gives CDR1 SGDLS, CDR2 YYNGEE. V lost 9 bases and J 2 bases, leaving 14 bases between the germline ends. This CDR3 spans 13 amino acids. The CDR3: CATGPGINTEAFF. CDR3 in DNA: TGTGCCACCGGCCCAGGGATCAACACTGAAGCTTTCTTT.

The rearrangement joins TRBV4-1 to TRBJ1-2; no definite D call. Trimming removed 2 bases from V and 8 bases from J, with 18 bases in between. Germline CDR1 reads MGHRA; CDR2 reads YSYEKL. This CDR3 region has 15 residues. CDR3 sequence: CASSQIFAFEGGYTF. The CDR3 region has the DNA TGCGCCAGCAGCCAAATCTTCGCATTTGAGGGAGGCTACACCTTC.

The rearrangement joins TRBV24-1 to TRBJ1-2; D is ambiguous. The CDR3 is 11 residues long. Trimming left V 9 bases short and J 14 bases short, with 18 bases between. The germline gives CDR1 KGHDR, CDR2 SFDVKD. In DNA, the CDR3 is TGTGCCACCGGAAGGGAGGCTCATAGGACCTTC. Translation gives CATGREAHRTF.

The V and J genes are TRBV5-6 and TRBJ2-7; tentative D call: TRBD1 (6 bases). The CDR3 spans 16 residues. Germline V lookup: CDR1 SGHDT, CDR2 YYEEEE. Trimming pared 0 bases from V and 2 bases from J, leaving 15 bases between. This CDR3 reads CASSLGTGTLPYEQYV. DNA of the CDR3: TGTGCCAGCAGCTTGGGAACAGGGACCTTGCCCTACGAGCAGTACGTC.

The chain couples TRBV3-1 (or the pseudogene TRBV3-2) to TRBJ2-3; 11 bases map to TRBD2. The CDR3 spans 18 residues. V shed 0 bases and J 6 bases; nucleotides not matched to a gene: 11. Germline CDR1 is LGHDT and CDR2 is YNNKEL (reference sequence). The CDR3 protein is CASSQDLLRLAGQDTQYF. CDR3 sequence (DNA): TGTGCCAGCAGCCAAGATCTCCTTAGACTAGCGGGGCAGGATACGCAGTATTTT.

This clone showed up just a few times. The genes are TRBV28 and TRBJ1-2; D possibly corresponds to TRBD1 (6 bases). Germline V gives CDR1 MDHEN, CDR2 SYDVKM. The germline V and J ends were trimmed by 6 bases and 0 bases, with 14 bases remaining between them. The CDR3 is 15 residues long. In nucleotides, the CDR3 is TGTGCCAGCAGGACTCCAGGGGCGGCTAACTATGGCTACACCTTC. This codes for CASRTPGAANYGYTF.

V usage is TRBV30 and J usage is TRBJ1-4; D ambiguous. V lost 1 base to trimming and J lost 10 bases, with 10 bases between them. The germline CDR1 and CDR2 sequences are GTSNPN and SVGIG (reference sequence). The CDR3 sequence is 12 residues long. The CDR3 is CAWSGFYGKLFF. The CDR3 nucleotides read TGTGCCTGGAGTGGTTTTTACGGAAAACTGTTTTTT.

This clone is medium-sized in the sample. The V gene is TRBV6-5, the J gene TRBJ2-1, with unresolved D. The germline CDR1 and CDR2 sequences are MNHEY and SVGAGI. V was pared by 6 bases and J by 4 bases, with 10 bases between. This CDR3 is 13 amino acids long. CDR3 sequence (DNA): TGTGCCAGCAGCCCAACAGAATACAATGAGCAGTTCTTC. Protein: CASSPTEYNEQFF.

The chain employs TRBV5-1 and TRBJ2-5; no reliable D call. This CDR3 contains 13 residues. From germline, CDR1 is SGHRS and CDR2 YFSETQ. V shed 0 bases and J shed 5 bases, with 8 bases lying between them. Written as DNA, the CDR3 is TGCGCCAGCAGCTTGGTCACCGGGGAGACCCAGTACTTC. Translating gives CASSLVTGETQYF.

This chain links TRBV10-3 with TRBJ1-2; 8 positions match TRBD1. The V gene end was trimmed by 0 bases and the J gene end by 2 bases; junction bases not matched to a gene: 8. CDR3 length: 17 amino acids. Per germline, CDR1 ENHRY and CDR2 SYGVKD. The CDR3 here is CAISESSGTGWNYGYTF. CDR3 nucleotide sequence: TGTGCCATCAGTGAGTCATCTGGGACAGGATGGAACTATGGCTACACCTTC.